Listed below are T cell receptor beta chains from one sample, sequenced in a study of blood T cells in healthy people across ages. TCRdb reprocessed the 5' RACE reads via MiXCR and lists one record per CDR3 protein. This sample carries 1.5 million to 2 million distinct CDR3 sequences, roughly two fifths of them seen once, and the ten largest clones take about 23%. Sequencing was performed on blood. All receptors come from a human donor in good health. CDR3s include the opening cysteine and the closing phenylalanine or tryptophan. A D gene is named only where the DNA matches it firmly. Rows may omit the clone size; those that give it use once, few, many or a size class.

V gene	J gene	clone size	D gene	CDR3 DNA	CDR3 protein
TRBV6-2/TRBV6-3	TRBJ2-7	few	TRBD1	TGTGCCAGCAAAGACGGGACAGTAAGCGAGCAGTACTTC	CASKDGTVSEQYF
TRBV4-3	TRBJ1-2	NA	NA	TGCGCCAGCAGCCAGAGCGTAACAGGTTATCGGGGCTACACCTTC	CASSQSVTGYRGYTF
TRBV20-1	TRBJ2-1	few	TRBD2	TGCAGTGCTCAGGGGACTAGCGGGGGCCTTTCCTACAATGAGCAGTTCTTC	CSAQGTSGGLSYNEQFF
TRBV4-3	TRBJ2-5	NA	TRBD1	TGCGCCAGCAGCCAAGATTGGCTGACAGGGAAAGAGACCCAGTACTTC	CASSQDWLTGKETQYF
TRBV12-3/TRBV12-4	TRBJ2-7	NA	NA	TGTGCCAGCAGTTTTTTAGGGTCGGTGAACGAGCAGTACTTC	CASSFLGSVNEQYF
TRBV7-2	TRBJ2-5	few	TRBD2	TGTGCCAGCAGCTTACATGGCGGGGGGGATGAGACCCAGTACTTC	CASSLHGGGDETQYF
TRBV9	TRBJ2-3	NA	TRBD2	TGTGCCAGCAGCGCCCATAGCGGGGGGGCGACAGATACGCAGTATTTT	CASSAHSGGATDTQYF
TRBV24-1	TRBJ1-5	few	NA	TGTGCCACCAGTTGGGGGATCAGCAATCAGCCCCAGCATTTT	CATSWGISNQPQHF
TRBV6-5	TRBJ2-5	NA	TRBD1	TGTGCCAGCAGGGGACAGGAAGAGACCCAGTACTTC	CASRGQEETQYF
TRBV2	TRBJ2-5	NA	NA	TGTGCCAGCAGTGCGGGGCCCGGTGGGGAGACCCAGTACTTC	CASSAGPGGETQYF
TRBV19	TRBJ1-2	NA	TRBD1	TGTACCAGTCGACAGGGAAGTAACTATGGCTACACCTTC	CTSRQGSNYGYTF
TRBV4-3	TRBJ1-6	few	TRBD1	TGCGCCAGCAGCCAAGGGACAGGGGGTTATTCACCCCTCCACTTT	CASSQGTGGYSPLHF
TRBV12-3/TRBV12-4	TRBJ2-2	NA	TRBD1	TGTGCCAGCAGTCCTCGGGACAGACACACCGGGGAGCTGTTTTTT	CASSPRDRHTGELFF
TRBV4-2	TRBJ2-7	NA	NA	TGTGCCAGCAGCCAAGGCCCAGGGGACCACTACGAGCAGTACTTC	CASSQGPGDHYEQYF
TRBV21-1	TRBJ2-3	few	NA	TGTGCCAGCAGCCTAAGGGGGGTACGCGATACGCAGTATTTT	CASSLRGVRDTQYF
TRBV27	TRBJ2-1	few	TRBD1	TGTGCCAGCAGTCCCCTCACAGGGGCTGAGCAGTTCTTC	CASSPLTGAEQFF
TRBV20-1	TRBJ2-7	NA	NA	TGCAGTGCTAGACCCTACGGGACACACACCTACGAGCAGTACTTC	CSARPYGTHTYEQYF
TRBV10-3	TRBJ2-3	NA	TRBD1	TGTGCCATCAGTGCCGGGACAGGGGGACCAGATACGCAGTATTTT	CAISAGTGGPDTQYF
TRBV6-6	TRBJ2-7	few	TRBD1	TGTGCCAGCAGTTCCCTGGGACAGCAATACGAGCAGTACTTC	CASSSLGQQYEQYF
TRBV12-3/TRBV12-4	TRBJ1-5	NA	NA	TGTGCCAGCAGTTTATTGACGGGGGATCAGCCCCAGCATTTT	CASSLLTGDQPQHF
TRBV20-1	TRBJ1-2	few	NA	TGCAGTGCTAGAGGGCTACCCTATGGCTACACCTTC	CSARGLPYGYTF
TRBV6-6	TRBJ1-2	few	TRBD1	TGTGCCAGCAGTTACTCACCGGGACAGGGGTATGGCTACACCTTC	CASSYSPGQGYGYTF
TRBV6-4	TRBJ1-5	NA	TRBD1	TGTGCCAGCAGTGACTCTACTCCGGACAGGGGGGATCAGCCCCAGCATTTT	CASSDSTPDRGDQPQHF
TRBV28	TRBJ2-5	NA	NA	TGTGCCAGCAGTTCCCGACTAGGCCCCCAAGAGACCCAGTACTTC	CASSSRLGPQETQYF
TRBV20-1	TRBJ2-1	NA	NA	TGCAGTGCTAGAGAAGGGCAGGCGGTCAATGAGCAGTTCTTC	CSAREGQAVNEQFF